Below, 21 T cell receptor beta chains from the same sample are listed, as sequenced in a study of a mutant IDH1 vaccine in newly diagnosed glioma. Time point of the sample: week 47, end of study. It was 300 ug of mutant IDH1 20-mer peptide that made up each vaccine dose, given with topical imiquimod. Sequencing used immunoSEQ multiplex PCR; TCRdb keeps in-frame clones, though not all of them. The sample holds roughly 34,000 clones, around 82% seen once. For these receptors, no antigen is known. Material: PBMCs, obtained from a glioma patient whose treatment included an IDH1 peptide vaccine. The receptors originated from a man aged 25 to 40 with glioma.

V is TRBV19 and J is TRBJ2-7; D may be TRBD1 or TRBD2 (5 bases each). Germline-derived CDR1 and CDR2 are LNHDA and SQIVND (reference sequence). This CDR3 has 16 residues. Trimming removed 3 bases at V and 2 bases at J, with 17 bases between. The CDR3 DNA sequence: TGTGCCAGTAGTATCCGGGGCGGACTGGGGACCTACGAGCAGTACTTC. This encodes CASSIRGGLGTYEQYF.

The rearrangement links TRBV10-1 to TRBJ2-2, with 9 bases matching TRBD1. The CDR3 extends over 15 amino acids. V was pared by 6 bases and J by 0 bases, with 2 bases of the junction left unmatched. Germline values: CDR1 WNHNN, CDR2 SYGVQD (reference sequence). CDR3: CASRRDRANTGELFF. CDR3 coding DNA: TGCGCCAGCAGGCGGGACAGGGCGAACACCGGGGAGCTGTTTTTT.

The chain recombines TRBV5-1 with TRBJ2-7; perhaps TRBD1 as D (6 bases). The V gene's germline CDR1 is SGHRS and CDR2 YFSETQ. The CDR3 has 12 amino acids. Trimming left V 4 bases short and J 4 bases short, with 9 bases between. For the CDR3, the DNA is TGCGCCAGCAGCCCGGACAGTTACGAGCAGTACTTC. It translates to CASSPDSYEQYF.

The V and J genes are TRBV5-1 and TRBJ2-1; D is perhaps TRBD1 (5 bases). Trimming left V 4 bases short and J 4 bases short, with 15 bases between. There are 15 residues in the CDR3. Germline V CDR1 and CDR2: SGHRS, YFSETQ. The CDR3 sequence is CASSRQNDRYNEQFF. As DNA, the CDR3 is TGCGCCAGCAGCCGGCAAAATGACAGATACAATGAGCAGTTCTTC.

The chain has TRBV6-5 and TRBJ1-1, with unresolved D. V lost 6 bases, J lost 0 bases, and 14 bases lay in between. This CDR3 region has 15 residues. The germline V gene has CDR1 MNHEY and CDR2 SVGAGI. The CDR3 DNA follows: TGTGCCAGCAGCGATGTCAAGGACCTGAACACTGAAGCTTTCTTT. Protein: CASSDVKDLNTEAFF.

This chain uses TRBV5-1 with TRBJ1-4, with D tentatively TRBD1 (5 bases). Trimming left V 0 bases short and J 4 bases short, with 10 bases between. CDR1 and CDR2 (germline): SGHRS, YFSETQ. This CDR3 is 15 amino acids long. CDR3 in amino acids: CASSLAGRGNEKLFF. The CDR3 bases are TGCGCCAGCAGCTTGGCAGGGAGAGGTAATGAAAAACTGTTTTTT.

This clone was recorded once. The V gene is TRBV7-8, the J gene TRBJ2-6; no reliable D call. V was shortened by 3 bases and J by 3 bases, with 3 bases between the two germline ends. Germline values: CDR1 SGHVS, CDR2 FQNEAQ. This CDR3 spans 13 amino acids. In nucleotides, the CDR3 is TGTGCCAGCAGCTTGGTTGGGGCCAACGTCCTGACTTTC. This codes for CASSLVGANVLTF.

The chain joins TRBV28 to TRBJ2-7; D remains ambiguous. The V end lost 2 bases, the J end lost 5 bases, and 7 bases lay between the germline ends. The CDR3 has 12 residues. In germline, CDR1 is MDHEN, CDR2 SYDVKM. The DNA for the CDR3 is TGTGCCAGCAGTTTAGAAGGCCACGAGCAGTACTTC. This translates into CASSLEGHEQYF.

J is TRBJ1-4 and V is TRBV30; TRBD1 agrees at 9 bases. In germline, CDR1 is GTSNPN, CDR2 SVGIG (reference sequence). V lost 3 bases to trimming and J lost 8 bases; unmatched junction nucleotides: 16. This CDR3 comprises 17 residues. CDR3 residues: CAWSAGQGVRVLEKLFF. The CDR3 region has the DNA TGTGCCTGGAGCGCGGGACAGGGCGTCCGGGTATTGGAAAAACTGTTTTTT.

As to this clone: Germline and junction disagree at one end, which may indicate a read error. V and J are TRBV2 and TRBJ2-3, with 7 positions matching TRBD2. The germline V gene encodes CDR1 SNHLY and CDR2 FYNNEI. The CDR3 has 10 amino acids. The CDR3 nucleotides are TGTGCCAGCATATTAATCACGACTAGCTTT. This codes for CASILITTSF.

The CDR3 bases are TGTGCCAGCTCACCCTGGGGGGCGAGCAATCAGCCCCAGCATTTT. Its protein product is CASSPWGASNQPQHF. V gene TRBV18 combines with J gene TRBJ1-5, with D maybe TRBD1 (6 bases). Trimming stripped 3 bases from V and 1 base from J, with 10 bases between. CDR1 is KGHSH, CDR2 LQKENI, per germline. The CDR3 runs to 15 residues.

V gene TRBV9 combines with J gene TRBJ2-7; D is ambiguous. CDR1 SGDLS and CDR2 YYNGEE come from the germline V gene. This CDR3 is built from 13 residues. The V end lost 0 bases, the J end lost 3 bases, and 7 bases lay between the germline ends. CDR3 region: CASSVGSNYEQYF. CDR3 coding DNA: TGTGCCAGCAGCGTAGGATCTAACTACGAGCAGTACTTC. Drawing the rest from reference TRBV9 and TRBJ2-7, the complete variable domain is DSGVTQTPKHLITATGQRVTLRCSPRSGDLSVYWYQQSLDQGLQFLIQYYNGEERAKGNILERFSAQQFPDLHSELNLSSLELGDSALYFCASSVGSNYEQYFGPGTRLTVT.

The chain couples TRBV27 to TRBJ1-4; 8 bases line up with TRBD1. This CDR3 region has 14 residues. With 5 bases clipped from V and 10 bases from J, the junction kept 9 bases outside the gene matches. CDR1 is MNHEY and CDR2 is SMNVEV in the germline V gene (reference sequence). CDR3 coding DNA: TGTGCCAGCAGTCGCCAGGGGGCAGGAGGAAAACTGTTTTTT. It yields the protein CASSRQGAGGKLFF. The entire variable domain, with the rest obtained from reference TRBV27 and TRBJ1-4, is as follows: EAQVTQNPRYLITVTGKKLTVTCSQNMNHEYMSWYRQDPGLGLRQIYYSMNVEVTDKGDVPEGYKVSRKEKRNFPLILESPSPNQTSLYFCASSRQGAGGKLFFGSGTQLSVL.

The chain employs TRBV5-1 and TRBJ2-3; D is ambiguous. The V and J ends lost 6 bases and 3 bases respectively, with 17 bases between them. CDR3 length: 15 residues. Germline assignment: CDR1 SGHRS and CDR2 YFSETQ. CDR3 loop: CASTKGSRNTDTQYF. For the CDR3, the DNA is TGCGCCAGCACCAAGGGTAGTCGCAATACAGATACGCAGTATTTT. Complete variable domain (other parts from reference TRBV5-1 and TRBJ2-3): KAGVTQTPRYLIKTRGQQVTLSCSPISGHRSVSWYQQTPGQGLQFLFEYFSETQRNKGNFPGRFSGRQFSNSRSEMNVSTLELGDSALYLCASTKGSRNTDTQYFGPGTRLTVL.

A few counts support this clone. This chain uses TRBV19 with TRBJ1-5; D is unresolved. CDR1 is LNHDA and CDR2 is SQIVND in the germline V gene (reference sequence). CDR3 length: 13 residues. V shed 10 bases and J shed 6 bases, with 16 bases lying between them. CDR3 amino acids: CATRGPEGQPQHF. CDR3 sequence (DNA): TGTGCCACCCGAGGTCCCGAGGGTCAGCCCCAGCATTTT.

This clone was seen a handful of times. The chain employs TRBV6-1 and TRBJ1-1; maybe TRBD1 (5 bases). Trimming stripped 7 bases from V and 6 bases from J, with 18 bases between. CDR3 size: 14 residues. Looked up from germline, CDR1 is MNHNS and CDR2 is SASEGT. CDR3 region: CASTGGGSDAEAFF. As DNA, the CDR3 is TGTGCCAGCACCGGGGGGGGATCGGATGCTGAAGCTTTCTTT.

This chain links TRBV4-1 with TRBJ2-5, with D possibly matching TRBD2 (6 bases). This CDR3 comprises 15 residues. Germline CDR1 reads MGHRA; CDR2 reads YSYEKL. With 2 bases removed from V and 5 bases from J, the gap between germline ends came to 15 bases. The DNA for the CDR3 is TGCGCCAGCAGCCAAAGGGGCGGGGCGGTCGAGACCCAGTACTTC. This sequence encodes CASSQRGGAVETQYF.

The V and J genes are TRBV20-1 and TRBJ2-3; D possibly corresponds to TRBD2 (6 bases). The CDR3 consists of 11 residues. The germline V gene has CDR1 DFQATT and CDR2 SNEGSKA (reference sequence). The CDR3 sequence is CSGSGTDTQYF. CDR3 nucleotide sequence: TGCAGCGGGAGCGGCACAGATACGCAGTATTTT.

The chain is built from TRBV5-4 and TRBJ2-3, with a tentative D call TRBD1 (5 bases). CDR3 length: 14 amino acids. Trimming removed 4 bases from V and 4 bases from J, with 13 bases in between. Germline V gives CDR1 SGHNT, CDR2 YYREEE (reference sequence). The CDR3 bases are TGTGCCAGCAGCCCGCCAGGGAAGTCAGATACGCAGTATTTT. As protein: CASSPPGKSDTQYF.

The V gene is TRBV6-5, the J gene TRBJ2-2; D call uncertain. The CDR3 runs 11 residues. Trimming cost V 3 bases and J 6 bases, with 2 bases left between them. Germline assignment: CDR1 MNHEY and CDR2 SVGAGI. In DNA form, the CDR3 reads TGTGCCAGCAGTTATGCCGGGGAGCTGTTTTTT. This translates into CASSYAGELFF.

V and J are TRBV9 and TRBJ2-7, with D possibly being TRBD1 (7 bases). The germline V gene encodes CDR1 SGDLS and CDR2 YYNGEE. CDR3 size: 15 residues. With 4 bases removed from V and 2 bases from J, the gap between germline ends came to 16 bases. CDR3 in amino acids: CASSPQGDFPYEQYF. The CDR3 nucleotides read TGTGCCAGCAGCCCCCAGGGGGACTTCCCCTACGAGCAGTACTTC.